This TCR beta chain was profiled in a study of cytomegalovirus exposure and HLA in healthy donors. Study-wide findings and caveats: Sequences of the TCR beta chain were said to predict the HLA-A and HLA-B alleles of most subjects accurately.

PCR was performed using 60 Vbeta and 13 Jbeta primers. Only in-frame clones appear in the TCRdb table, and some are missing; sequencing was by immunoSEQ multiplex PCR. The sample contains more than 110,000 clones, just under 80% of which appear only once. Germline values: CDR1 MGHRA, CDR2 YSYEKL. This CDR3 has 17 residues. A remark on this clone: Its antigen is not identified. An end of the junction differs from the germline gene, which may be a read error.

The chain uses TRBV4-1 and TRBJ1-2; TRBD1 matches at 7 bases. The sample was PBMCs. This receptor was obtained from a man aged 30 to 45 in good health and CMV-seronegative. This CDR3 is CASSQPRTGSANYGYPF. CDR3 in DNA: TGCGCCAGCAGCCAGCCTCGGACAGGATCAGCTAACTATGGCTACCCCTTC.